This T cell receptor (beta chain) comes out of a study of STAT5B mutations in CD4+ large granular lymphocyte leukemia. The V gene's germline CDR1 is LNHDA and CDR2 SQIVND (reference sequence). V gave up 9 bases and J gave up 7 bases; unmatched junction bases: 12. The CDR3 runs to 15 residues. Assay used: immunoSEQ multiplex PCR; TCRdb lists only in-frame clones, some missing. Among around 43,000 clones listed, approximately 86% were seen once. Findings and caveats of the study: TRBV06-family usage was enriched in top patient clones (8/27) versus controls (2/35). Higher CD4+ than CD8+ T-LGLL clonality might reflect small sample size.

Buffy coats from healthy blood donors served as controls. In its sample, this clone was seen a few times. No antigen is known for it. V and J are TRBV19 and TRBJ2-7; 13 nucleotides agree with TRBD2. This receptor was identified in a human donor in good health. Sample: CD4+ T cells from blood buffy coats. CDR3 sequence (DNA): TGTGCCAGATTTAAGGGGACTAGCGGGAAATGTGAGCAGTACTTC. Residues: CARFKGTSGKCEQYF.